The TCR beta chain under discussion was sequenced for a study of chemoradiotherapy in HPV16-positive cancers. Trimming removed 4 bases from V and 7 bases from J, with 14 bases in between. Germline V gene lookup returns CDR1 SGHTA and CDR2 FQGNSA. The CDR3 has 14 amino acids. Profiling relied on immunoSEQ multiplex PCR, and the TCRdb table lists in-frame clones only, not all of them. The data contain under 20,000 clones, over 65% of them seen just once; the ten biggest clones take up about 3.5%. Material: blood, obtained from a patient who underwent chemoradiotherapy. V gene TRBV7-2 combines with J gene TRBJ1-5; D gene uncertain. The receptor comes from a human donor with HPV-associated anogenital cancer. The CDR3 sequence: CASSYSAAGQPQHF. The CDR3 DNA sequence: TGTGCCAGCAGCTACAGCGCGGCTGGGCAGCCCCAGCATTTT.